This T cell receptor (beta chain) stems from a study of blood T cell repertoires in COVID-19. Study overall: Donors in the United States, Italy and Spain gave samples during acute or convalescent COVID-19. Nucleic acid was either cDNA or gDNA, and it came from T cells, B-cell-depleted T cells, or PBMCs.

In the original workflow: Cell counts per sample came from amplifying reference gene primers. The method was immunoSEQ multiplex PCR; TCRdb's version includes in-frame clones alone and lacks a portion of them. V and J calls and clone size are given by that table; D and trimming were obtained from the DNA. The table has around 380,000 clones, 81% seen once; the top ten hold around 1%. There are 14 residues in the CDR3. From germline, CDR1 is MNHEY and CDR2 SVGAGI. With 2 bases removed from V and 0 bases from J, the gap between germline ends came to 7 bases. The chain is built from TRBV6-5 and TRBJ1-1; a possible D gene is TRBD1 (5 bases). The sequence came from a human donor with acute or convalescent COVID-19. The donor label of this sample is uncertain. The sequenced material came from peripheral blood. CDR3 amino acids: CASSYGQMNTEAFF. The CDR3 DNA is TGTGCCAGCAGTTACGGACAAATGAACACTGAAGCTTTCTTT.